This TCR beta chain emerged from a study of blood T cell repertoires in COVID-19. Across the study: The origin of the acute and convalescent COVID-19 samples was the United States, Italy and Spain. Sources were T cells, B-cell-depleted T cells, or PBMCs; the material itself was cDNA or gDNA.

The V gene's germline CDR1 is MNHNS and CDR2 SASEGT. V was trimmed by 1 base and J by 5 bases, leaving 12 bases between them. The CDR3 has 14 residues. This clone has a count of ten or more. In the original analysis: Cell counts per sample came from amplifying reference gene primers. The table came from immunoSEQ multiplex PCR; TCRdb's copy has only in-frame clones and leaves some out. The V and J calls and clone size come from that table; D and trimming were worked out from the DNA. The data contain hundreds of thousands of clones, around 90% of them singletons. The chain employs TRBV6-1 and TRBJ2-7, with D maybe TRBD1 (5 bases). This sequence was found in a woman between 18 and 29 years old who had recovered from COVID-19. The sequenced sample consisted of peripheral blood. Here the CDR3 reads CASSEVQGVDEQYF. The CDR3 nucleotides are TGTGCCAGCAGTGAAGTGCAGGGTGTGGACGAGCAGTACTTC.